This entry lists 28 T cell receptor beta chains sequenced from one sample in a study of shared clonotypes between healthy human individuals. Assay: immunoSEQ multiplex PCR; the TCRdb copy retains only in-frame clones and omits some. The sample lists roughly 300,000 clones, 80% to 90% occurring once. Sequencing used memory CD8+ T cells sorted from blood. Subset specified: CD45RO+ cells pooled with CCR7-negative TemRA cells. All receptors come from a man aged 18 to 29 in good health.

This chain links TRBV28 with TRBJ2-3, with TRBD1 as a possible D gene (5 bases). This CDR3 region has 15 residues. The germline V gene encodes CDR1 MDHEN and CDR2 SYDVKM. V dropped 2 bases and J dropped 2 bases, with 11 bases sitting between them. CDR3 DNA: TGTGCCAGCAGTTTACTTGGGGCTGACACAGATACGCAGTATTTT. This sequence encodes CASSLLGADTDTQYF.

This rearrangement joins TRBV2 to TRBJ1-1, with D hard to call. Trimming cost V 4 bases and J 0 bases, with 6 bases left between them. This CDR3 has 13 residues. CDR1 and CDR2 (germline): SNHLY, FYNNEI. In nucleotides, the CDR3 is TGTGCCAGCAGTGTGGGTATGAACACTGAAGCTTTCTTT. The encoded protein is CASSVGMNTEAFF.

This chain uses TRBV29-1 with TRBJ2-7; D gene uncertain. The CDR3 sequence is 13 residues long. V was cut by 5 bases and J by 4 bases, with 15 bases left in between. Germline V gives CDR1 SQVTM, CDR2 ANQGSEA. DNA of the CDR3: TGCAGCGTTTCCGGCCCTCTGGGGTACGAGCAGTACTTC. Translation: CSVSGPLGYEQYF.

This chain uses TRBV30 with TRBJ2-3; D may match TRBD1 or TRBD2 (6 bases each). V dropped 2 bases and J dropped 4 bases, with 13 bases sitting between them. The CDR3 length is 14 residues. Germline CDR1 is GTSNPN and CDR2 is SVGIG (reference sequence). The CDR3 coding sequence is TGTGCCTGGAGTTATAGGGGGGATCCAGATACGCAGTATTTT. It codes for CAWSYRGDPDTQYF.

This rearrangement joins TRBV15 to TRBJ2-7, with D uncertain. The CDR3 runs to 13 residues. Germline V gene lookup returns CDR1 LNHNV and CDR2 YYDKDF (reference sequence). Trimming took off 1 base at V and 3 bases at J, with 7 bases between the two ends. The DNA of the CDR3 is TGTGCCACCAGCAGAGTCGTCCTCTACGAGCAGTACTTC. Protein sequence: CATSRVVLYEQYF.

The V and J genes are TRBV9 and TRBJ1-1; a possible D gene is TRBD1 (5 bases). Looked up from germline, CDR1 is SGDLS and CDR2 is YYNGEE. The CDR3 length is 15 residues. Trimming shortened V by 3 bases and J by 5 bases, and 17 bases separated the two germline ends. The CDR3 nucleotides read TGTGCCAGCAGCGAGTACGGGGCCTTGGGAACTGAAGCTTTCTTT. Residues: CASSEYGALGTEAFF.

CDR3 region: CASSPPAGEVQPQHF. CDR3 sequence (DNA): TGTGCCAGTAGCCCCCCAGCAGGGGAAGTCCAGCCCCAGCATTTT. The V and J genes are TRBV19 and TRBJ1-5; tentatively, D is TRBD1 (6 bases). Germline values: CDR1 LNHDA, CDR2 SQIVND (reference sequence). The V end lost 6 bases, the J end lost 7 bases, and 19 bases lay between the germline ends. The CDR3 runs to 15 residues.

The chain is built from TRBV10-3 and TRBJ2-7; the match to TRBD1 covers 8 bases. Germline V gives CDR1 ENHRY, CDR2 SYGVKD. This CDR3 spans 15 amino acids. Trimming cost V 0 bases and J 2 bases; bases outside gene matches: 3. The CDR3: CAISESQGAAYEQYF. The CDR3 DNA sequence: TGTGCCATCAGTGAGTCTCAGGGGGCCGCCTACGAGCAGTACTTC.

The CDR3 sequence is CASSFVWLARYNEQFF. The CDR3 DNA is TGTGCCAGCAGTTTCGTCTGGCTAGCAAGGTACAATGAGCAGTTCTTC. This chain joins TRBV27 and TRBJ2-1; perhaps TRBD2 as D (5 bases). Germline CDR1 reads MNHEY; CDR2 reads SMNVEV (reference sequence). The CDR3 is 16 residues long. V lost 3 bases and J lost 4, with 16 bases in between.

The genes are TRBV5-4 and TRBJ1-2, with 8 nucleotides matching TRBD1. The CDR3 is 13 amino acids. Losses at the gene ends were 5 bases for V and 2 bases for J; bases not matched to a gene: 2. Germline values: CDR1 SGHNT, CDR2 YYREEE (reference sequence). Here the CDR3 reads CASSPGGNYGYTF. CDR3 nucleotides: TGTGCCAGCAGTCCAGGGGGCAACTATGGCTACACCTTC.

The gene calls are TRBV4-1 and TRBJ2-3; tentatively, D is TRBD1 (5 bases). The CDR3 spans 14 residues. Germline-derived CDR1 and CDR2 are MGHRA and YSYEKL. Trimming left V 2 bases short and J 4 bases short, with 10 bases between. In DNA form, the CDR3 reads TGCGCCAGCAGCCAACTTAGCAGGGCAGATACGCAGTATTTT. This translates into CASSQLSRADTQYF.

The V and J genes are TRBV5-1 and TRBJ1-2, with TRBD1 as a possible D gene (6 bases). CDR1 and CDR2 (germline): SGHRS, YFSETQ. V lost 4 bases, J lost 2 bases, and 9 bases lay in between. The CDR3 loop spans 13 amino acids. The CDR3 coding sequence is TGCGCCAGCAGCCCCGGGGGCAACTATGGCTACACCTTC. Amino acids: CASSPGGNYGYTF. Combining the CDR3 with reference TRBV5-1 and TRBJ1-2 gives the whole variable domain KAGVTQTPRYLIKTRGQQVTLSCSPISGHRSVSWYQQTPGQGLQFLFEYFSETQRNKGNFPGRFSGRQFSNSRSEMNVSTLELGDSALYLCASSPGGNYGYTFGSGTRLTVV.

The chain joins TRBV5-1 to TRBJ2-3; 7 bases are a match to TRBD1. Germline V gene sequence: CDR1 SGHRS, CDR2 YFSETQ. CDR3 length: 15 amino acids. Trimming took 1 base from V and 3 from J; bases not matched to a gene: 5. CDR3: CASSLWAGGTDTQYF. Here the CDR3 DNA reads TGCGCCAGCAGCTTGTGGGCAGGGGGTACAGATACGCAGTATTTT.

The V gene is TRBV6-4, the J gene TRBJ2-3, with D unclear. Germline loops: CDR1 MRHNA, CDR2 SNTAGT. V was clipped by 2 bases and J by 6 bases, with 9 bases between them. The length of the CDR3 is 13 residues. This CDR3 is CASSDAERDTQYF. The CDR3 DNA sequence: TGTGCCAGCAGTGACGCTGAGAGGGATACGCAGTATTTT.

The V call is TRBV5-4, the J call TRBJ2-3; D uncertain. This CDR3 has 12 amino acids. Germline loops: CDR1 SGHNT, CDR2 YYREEE (reference sequence). Deletions cut 0 bases from V and 4 bases from J, with 3 bases between. CDR3 amino acids: CASSLEPDTQYF. The DNA for the CDR3 is TGTGCCAGCAGCTTGGAACCAGATACGCAGTATTTT.

CDR3 sequence reads: CASSWTGAYNEQFF. CDR3 bases: TGTGCCAGCAGCTGGACAGGGGCCTACAATGAGCAGTTCTTC. This rearrangement joins TRBV11-2 to TRBJ2-1, with 9 bases that match TRBD1. V trimming: 4 bases; J trimming: 2 bases; junction bases outside the gene matches: 0. This CDR3 has 14 residues. Per the germline V gene, CDR1 is SGHAT and CDR2 is FQNNGV.

V gene TRBV6-5 combines with J gene TRBJ1-5; 8 bases are a match to TRBD1. The CDR3 has 14 amino acids. From germline, CDR1 is MNHEY and CDR2 SVGAGI. With V trimmed by 3 bases and J by 9 bases, 7 bases remained unmatched. Here the CDR3 reads CASSYNAGGPPQHF. CDR3 nucleotide sequence: TGTGCCAGCAGTTATAACGCAGGGGGCCCGCCCCAGCATTTT.

This chain joins TRBV19 and TRBJ2-5; D call uncertain. Looked up from germline, CDR1 is LNHDA and CDR2 is SQIVND (reference sequence). CDR3 length equals 15 residues. V lost 4 bases and J 2 bases, leaving 14 bases between the germline ends. CDR3 in amino acids: CASSRTPMGQETQYF. The CDR3 DNA follows: TGTGCCAGTAGTAGGACCCCTATGGGTCAAGAGACCCAGTACTTC.

The chain is built from TRBV7-9 and TRBJ2-3; TRBD2 matches at 14 bases. V shed 5 bases, J shed 5 bases, and the junction held 6 bases outside the gene matches. The CDR3 has 16 residues. Germline assignment: CDR1 SEHNR and CDR2 FQNEAQ (reference sequence). CDR3 DNA: TGTGCCAGCAGCGGGACTAGCGGGGGAGCTGAAGATACGCAGTATTTT. The encoded protein is CASSGTSGGAEDTQYF.

The chain is built from TRBV7-9 and TRBJ1-1; D is unclear. V dropped 2 bases and J dropped 0 bases, with 10 bases sitting between them. Germline-derived CDR1 and CDR2 are SEHNR and FQNEAQ (reference sequence). The CDR3 has 15 residues. CDR3 loop: CASSLFVRMNTEAFF. Here the CDR3 DNA reads TGTGCCAGCAGCTTATTTGTCAGAATGAACACTGAAGCTTTCTTT.

V is TRBV2 and J is TRBJ2-1, with a weak D call TRBD2 (5 bases). There are 15 residues in the CDR3. The V and J ends lost 2 bases and 0 bases respectively, with 8 bases between them. The germline V gene encodes CDR1 SNHLY and CDR2 FYNNEI. The CDR3 reads CASSENGVSYNEQFF. DNA for the CDR3: TGTGCCAGCAGTGAAAACGGGGTCTCCTACAATGAGCAGTTCTTC.

Of note for this clone: At one end the junction does not follow the germline gene, possibly because of a read error. The chain carries TRBV5-6 and TRBJ1-2; D is undetermined. CDR1 is SGHDT and CDR2 is YYEEEE in the germline V gene. The CDR3 length is 11 residues. The CDR3 region has the DNA TGTGCCAGCACCTTGGGGTATGGCTACACCTTC. Encoded protein: CASTLGYGYTF.

Worth noting for this clone: A read error likely explains this, since a far larger clone differs by one base. Different DNA sequences within this sample yield the same CDR3. This chain joins TRBV14 and TRBJ2-2; 8 bases line up with TRBD1. Germline V CDR1 and CDR2: SGHDN, FVKESK. This CDR3 has 13 amino acids. CDR3 amino acids: CASSQSPGGLLFF. In DNA form, the CDR3 reads TGTGCTAGCAGCCAAAGTCCAGGGGGCCTGCTGTTTTTT.

This chain joins TRBV29-1 and TRBJ1-1; D is unresolved. The CDR3 has 11 residues. The V and J ends lost 3 bases and 3 bases respectively, with 5 bases between them. Per the germline V gene, CDR1 is SQVTM and CDR2 is ANQGSEA. The CDR3 DNA reads TGCAGCGTTGAGAAGGACACTGAAGCTTTCTTT. This codes for CSVEKDTEAFF.

The gene calls are TRBV6-1 and TRBJ1-4, with D possibly matching TRBD1 (5 bases). The CDR3 spans 18 residues. V was pared by 2 bases and J by 0 bases, with 16 bases between. CDR1 is MNHNS and CDR2 is SASEGT in the germline V gene. In nucleotides, the CDR3 is TGTGCCAGCAGTGAAAAGCAGGGTGATCTTGCAACTAATGAAAAACTGTTTTTT. It specifies CASSEKQGDLATNEKLFF.

The chain couples TRBV7-9 to TRBJ2-7, with D unclear. The germline V gene encodes CDR1 SEHNR and CDR2 FQNEAQ (reference sequence). V was trimmed by 4 bases and J by 3 bases, leaving 16 bases between them. CDR3 size: 15 residues. The CDR3 nucleotides are TGTGCCAGCAGCTCCCTCCCGATGGGGATCTACGAGCAGTACTTC. Protein: CASSSLPMGIYEQYF.

This chain's CDR3 is CASSDISTETQPQHF. The CDR3 DNA follows: TGTGCCAGCAGTGATATTTCCACAGAGACTCAGCCCCAGCATTTT. The V gene is TRBV2, the J gene TRBJ1-5; D ambiguous. V lost 3 bases and J 6 bases, leaving 15 bases between the germline ends. CDR3 length: 15 amino acids. Looked up from germline, CDR1 is SNHLY and CDR2 is FYNNEI.

V and J are TRBV11-2 and TRBJ2-6; 7 bases align to TRBD2. Looked up from germline, CDR1 is SGHAT and CDR2 is FQNNGV. V shed 7 bases and J 2 bases; nucleotides not matched to a gene: 14. The CDR3 length is 18 residues. CDR3: CASTTGGKGFAGANVLTF. The CDR3 coding sequence is TGTGCCAGCACCACGGGAGGAAAGGGGTTCGCTGGGGCCAACGTCCTGACTTTC.